This TCR beta chain was documented in a study of T cell responses to AZD1222 COVID-19 vaccine. The method was immunoSEQ multiplex PCR; TCRdb's version includes in-frame clones alone and lacks a portion of them. The top ten hold 8% to 9.5% of the sample, which has about 100,000 clones, 92% seen once. Germline V gives CDR1 LNHDA, CDR2 SQIVND (reference sequence). There are 14 residues in the CDR3. J was trimmed by 0 bases and V by 6 bases; bases with no gene match: 5. General study findings and limits: Only five or six individuals given AZD1222 were seropositive at baseline. In a largely white British group with more females than males, clonal diversity was possibly underestimated.

In the case of this clone: The antigen is undetermined.

The sequence was collected from an adult who received the AZD1222 COVID-19 vaccine. The material was peripheral blood, obtained 28 days after the second AZD1222 dose. The chain is built from TRBV19 and TRBJ2-7; 7 nucleotides match TRBD1. CDR3 sequence (DNA): TGTGCCAGTAGCCCAGACAGGGACTCCTACGAGCAGTACTTC. Protein product: CASSPDRDSYEQYF.